This T cell receptor (beta chain) was observed in a study of cytomegalovirus exposure and HLA in healthy donors (dated by TCRdb to 2017 to 2019). With respect to the entire study: According to an earlier analysis of 587 of the donors, about 179 million T cells yielded 120 million or so unique TCR beta sequences and less than 300 Gb of sequence data. An early release covering roughly 640 HLA-typed donors comprised 250 to 350 gigabases of sequencing data and 65 million to 100 million unique TCR sequences. Among the roughly 430 genotyped donors, under 90% belonged to the genetic ancestry cluster associated with self-reported Caucasian donors. The study was designed to test whether signatures of past pathogen exposure could be identified by cataloging public T cell receptors. The study profiled the T cell repertoires of around 700 subjects by immunosequencing and related them to cytomegalovirus serostatus. Along with the roughly 670-subject first cohort, a separate validation cohort of over a hundred different subjects was used. The study combined high-throughput TCR immunosequencing, statistical association of individual TCRs with disease status, and machine learning to predict cytomegalovirus infection status. To study patterns of TCR occurrence, a later analysis re-analyzed previously published TCR beta repertoires from 600 to 750 donors and added high-resolution HLA genotyping. Rather than drawing on any new phenotypic data, the later analysis identified candidate immune exposures from TCR beta sequences and the way those sequences occurred across donors. In an earlier analysis of 587 of the donors, high-throughput TCR beta sequencing was used to judge whether each TCR beta V gene segment behaved as functional or pseudogenic. Donor age, sex, ethnicity and CMV serostatus were compiled alongside the repertoire data. In a later genetic analysis, genome-wide SNP genotypes for about three fifths of the roughly 670 donors were used, and that subset was treated as a discovery cohort. All discovery cohort repertoires had been generated using a single sequencing platform. HLA typing included class I and class II loci at four-digit resolution. The number of donors typed differed by locus, with about 629-640 for A, B, C, DRB1 and DQB1, roughly 520 for DQA1, 600 to 610 for DPA1, and 400 to 490 for DPB1. About 5 DR-DQ haplotypes were handled as single units for association and clustering, since linkage in the cohort was strong. Among some 400 genotyped donors of the cohort, an average of around 240,000 unique TCR beta nucleotide sequences were sequenced per donor, roughly a sixth of them non-productive.

The paper as a whole reports these results and caveats: Most TCR sequences were observed very rarely across donors, whereas some public TCRs were present in many individuals. Strong co-occurrence of HLA alleles, especially DR and DQ, made assigning TCR associations to individual alleles difficult. The study gave a list of about 160 TCR beta chains associated with cytomegalovirus. The authors suggested that the approach could potentially be extended to other disease states and immunological phenotypes. A group of highly shared sequence variants was considered likely to be a technical artifact of the sequencing pipeline. In vitro tests confirmed that a few of the cytomegalovirus-associated TCR beta chains recognize cytomegalovirus antigens. In an earlier analysis of roughly 560 of the donors, most TCR beta V segments were observed in productive rearrangements about 87% or about 30% of the time, broadly matching IMGT annotations. Linkage disequilibrium might explain the correlated functional status among segregating V segments, but an unknown experimental factor could not be ruled out. In a later analysis, most CMV-associated TCR beta chains were found to appear HLA-restricted, with HLA associations seemingly driven largely by CMV exposure. A later analysis found that HLA-associated TCR beta chains were more clonally expanded and had lower generation probabilities than equally common non-associated chains. A further reported finding was that TCR beta sequences accurately predicted the HLA-A and HLA-B alleles for most subjects in the first cohort. A later analysis associated 16,951 TCR beta sequences with specific HLA alleles at a false discovery rate of 0.05. Presence/absence analyses assumed roughly uniform sequencing depth across donors, an assumption that may not hold. According to a later analysis, parvovirus B19, influenza, CMV and Epstein-Barr virus appeared linked to several top co-occurrence clusters. In a later genetic analysis, fewer N-insertions in productive TCRs were reported among donors in an Asian-associated ancestry cluster than the roughly 670-donor mean. Some IMGT-functional V segments, including TRBV6-2 and TRBV6-3, could not be told apart with the 87-base-pair reads, so those segments were excluded. The classifier was reported to diagnose cytomegalovirus status with high specificity and sensitivity in both the original and validation cohorts. Because counts were too low, some 17 rarely observed V segments, including chromosome 9 orphons, were left out of the earlier analysis of about 620 of the donors. This cohort had only TCR beta chains sequenced, and the lack of alpha or paired-chain data limited which features could be detected. Immune exposure information for the cohort was limited to CMV serostatus. In a later analysis, the rate of TCR association differed among HLA loci, with DRB1 alleles having the most associated TCRs and HLA-C alleles having the fewest. V-gene and J-gene trimming of TCR beta chains was associated with a missense DCLRE1C variant in a later genetic analysis, and the association was replicated in an independent cohort. Because HLA typing was missing for some donors at each locus, association tests included only the typed subset.

With respect to this clone: Its antigen remains undetermined. No base-level quality is on record; no much larger clone is a single base apart.

The cohort was made up of 650 to 700 healthy bone marrow donors. At the time of sampling, every cohort member was nominally healthy, though immune exposures that went unrecorded were likely present. The donor tested CMV seronegative and was one of the 352 seronegative cohort members. Every donor gave a peripheral blood sample, and the peripheral blood mononuclear cells from that sample were used for TCR beta sequencing. The Qiagen DNeasy Blood Extraction Kit was used to extract genomic DNA from the blood cell samples. V lost 5 bases and J lost 7 bases, and the count of bases not matched to a germline gene is 11. In the germline V gene, CDR1 corresponds to MDHEN and CDR2 to SYDVKM. Including the terminal cysteine and phenylalanine, the CDR3 comprises 15 residues. Kept here is only the CDR3 DNA, which spans 45 bases and is read in frame from base 1. Library construction relied on the immunoSEQ multiplex PCR assay. A mixture of 60 forward primers for TCR Vbeta segments and 13 reverse primers for TCR Jbeta segments was used in the multiplex PCR. The CDR3 region of rearranged TCR beta genes was amplified from genomic DNA by a multiplex PCR assay. The Illumina HiSeq System was used to sequence the amplified TCR beta libraries as 87-base-pair reads. In the source study's methods: In a later analysis, 80 million or so unique TCR beta chains were counted across the roughly 670 repertoires, and around 10 million of these chains were shared by at least two donors. Raw reads were error-corrected and collapsed into unique sequences with a nearest-neighbor algorithm that merged closely related sequences to remove PCR and sequencing errors. Alignment of CDR3 sequences to IMGT reference sequences was used to assign V, D and J gene segments. Each retained sequence needed at least a six-nucleotide match to both a V gene segment and a J gene segment. A rearrangement was called productive if the CDR3 had no stop codons and remained in frame with V and J, and every other rearrangement was called non-productive. Following IMGT convention, CDR3 was defined as the stretch from the second conserved V-encoded cysteine to the conserved J-encoded phenylalanine. The earlier analysis of approximately 590 of the donors excluded any sequence lacking an unambiguous match to a single V gene segment. In an earlier analysis of 500 to 750 of the donors, V segments were called functional above 56.7% productive rearrangements and were called segregating when the between-donor standard deviation exceeded 5%. To diagnose cytomegalovirus status from the catalog of TCR beta chain sequences, a statistical classification framework was built. In a later analysis, TCR nucleotide sequences were compared against IMGT/GENE-DB human TR gene sequences so that V and J genes could be assigned. Using the TCRdist pipeline, a later analysis assigned CDR3 sequences along with most-parsimonious VDJ recombination scenarios. A later analysis defined each TCR beta chain by its CDR3 amino acid sequence plus V-gene family, and excluded reads lacking a unique V-gene family. A later analysis removed 592 highly shared, low-generation-probability nucleotide sequences to deal with suspected cross-contamination and a sequencing artifact. For each public chain, a later analysis derived a clonal expansion index from normalized ranks of inferred template counts within each repertoire. In a later analysis, generation probabilities were computed with a VDJ recombination model fitted to out-of-frame rearrangements, and the resulting probabilities were checked against IGoR. In a later analysis, hypergeometric tests were used to score TCR-TCR, TCR-HLA and TCR-CMV co-occurrence, with a repertoire-size bias correction applied to TCR pairs. A later analysis estimated false discovery rates by permuting HLA or CMV assignments 20 times. In a later analysis, co-occurring TCRs were grouped with DBSCAN, and TCRdist sequence similarity was added when clustering was performed within HLA-allele-positive subsets. Repertoires with fewer than 30,000 or more than 120,000 public chains were left out of co-occurrence clustering, as were a handful of repertoires with anomalous nucleotide sharing. TCRdb's version of the immuneACCESS table is confined to in-frame rearrangements and falls short of the full clone set. An unresolved V gene accounts for under half of the shortfall where checked; the remainder is of unknown origin. The DNA gave D and trimming, while V, J and clone size come from that table. The sample table holds 90,000 to 120,000 clones, of which around 73% were seen once. In total, the top ten clones hold around 7.4% of the sample.

This receptor chain uses TRBV28 and TRBJ2-1, with 7 bases in between that match TRBD1. This receptor was obtained from a man aged 25-40 years in good health and CMV-seronegative. Sequences were obtained from PBMCs. The CDR3 protein sequence reads: CASSPLTGSANEQFF. The nucleotides read TGTGCCAGCAGTCCGCTGACAGGGTCAGCGAATGAGCAGTTCTTC.